The T cell receptor beta chain under discussion was sequenced for a study of T cell repertoires in cytomegalovirus infection. Study results and limitations: Within the response measured ex vivo, HLA-C-restricted CMV-specific TCR beta clonotypes were dominant.

V was clipped by 1 base and J by 0 bases, with 9 bases between them. Germline V gives CDR1 MGHRA, CDR2 YSYEKL. The CDR3 totals 15 residues. TCRdb redid the calling of the reads with MiXCR, one entry per CDR3 protein. The table shows about 900,000 distinct CDR3 sequences, with 31% occurring only once. A note on this clonotype: Antigen specificity is unknown.

The input for sequencing was cultured CD8+ T cells from PBMCs, taken from culture after CMV antigen stimulation. The receptor was derived from a human donor in good health (CMV status not recorded). Some clones in this sample may be carry-over from other donors' samples. The V and J genes are TRBV4-1 and TRBJ1-1; D unclear. The DNA of the CDR3 is TGCGCCAGCAGCCAAGCCTTCGGTATGAACACTGAAGCTTTCTTT. This sequence encodes CASSQAFGMNTEAFF.